Below, 30 T cell receptor beta chains from the same sample are listed, as sequenced in a study of shared clonotypes between healthy human individuals. The naive CD8 population came from CD45RO-negative cells selected for CCR7, without terminally differentiated effector memory CD45RA+ cells. The table came from immunoSEQ multiplex PCR; TCRdb's copy has only in-frame clones and leaves some out. The sample has around 580,000 clones, 95% to 98% seen once. The specimen was naive CD8+ T cells sorted from blood. These receptors were obtained from a man between 25 and 39 years old in good health.

In the case of this clone: This sample includes further DNA sequences coding for the same CDR3. This chain joins TRBV27 and TRBJ1-1, with D maybe TRBD1 (5 bases). With 6 bases removed from V and 2 bases from J, the gap between germline ends came to 10 bases. The germline CDR1 and CDR2 sequences are MNHEY and SMNVEV (reference sequence). The CDR3 covers 13 residues. The CDR3 nucleotides read TGTGCCAGCAGAGCCGGACAAAACACTGAAGCTTTCTTT. Its translation is CASRAGQNTEAFF.

The chain has TRBV27 and TRBJ1-2, with D perhaps TRBD1 (5 bases). The CDR3 has 17 amino acids. Germline assignment: CDR1 MNHEY and CDR2 SMNVEV (reference sequence). The V gene lost 9 bases and the J gene lost 3 bases, with 26 bases spanning the gap. As DNA, the CDR3 is TGTGCCAGTCGCTCGCGCGGGGCGGACACTTCCCACTATGGCTACACCTTC. The encoded protein is CASRSRGADTSHYGYTF.

A single count supports this clone. The gene calls are TRBV6-5 and TRBJ2-7; 11 positions agree with TRBD1. The CDR3 runs to 13 residues. Germline CDR1 is MNHEY and CDR2 is SVGAGI. Germline trimming cut 5 bases from V and 7 bases from J; bases unmatched to any gene: 4. Here the CDR3 DNA reads TGTGCCAGCAGTCGGACAGGGGGCGGGGAGCAGTACTTC. It translates to CASSRTGGGEQYF.

The rearrangement uses TRBV4-3 and TRBJ2-7, with D possibly matching TRBD1 (5 bases). In germline, CDR1 is LGHNA, CDR2 YSLEER. The CDR3 has 14 amino acids. V was clipped by 1 base and J by 6 bases, with 13 bases between them. The CDR3: CASSQGRAKVEQYF. DNA for the CDR3: TGCGCCAGCAGCCAAGGCAGGGCTAAGGTCGAGCAGTACTTC.

This clone was detected only once. The J gene is TRBJ2-7, the V gene TRBV6-1; TRBD1 or TRBD2 may be the D gene (5 bases each). Germline CDR1 reads MNHNS; CDR2 reads SASEGT. This CDR3 contains 15 residues. Trimming stripped 2 bases from V and 0 bases from J, with 11 bases between. The CDR3 is CASSERRGFSYEQYF. CDR3 in DNA: TGTGCCAGCAGTGAACGTCGGGGCTTCTCCTACGAGCAGTACTTC.

The J gene is TRBJ2-7, the V gene TRBV6-5; D unresolved. This CDR3 comprises 14 residues. Trimming took off 2 bases at V and 1 base at J, with 9 bases between the two ends. Per germline, CDR1 MNHEY and CDR2 SVGAGI. CDR3 nucleotide sequence: TGTGCCAGCAGTTACAGGGCAGCTTCCTACGAGCAGTACTTC. This codes for CASSYRAASYEQYF.

Written as DNA, the CDR3 is TGTGCCATCGATGTGGGAACTGAAGCTTTCTTT. It is translated as CAIDVGTEAFF. The gene calls are TRBV2 and TRBJ1-1, with D hard to call. CDR1 is SNHLY and CDR2 is FYNNEI in the germline V gene. V was clipped by 10 bases and J by 5 bases, with 11 bases between them. The CDR3 sequence is 11 residues long.

Concerning this clone: This sample also contains other DNA sequences that code for the same CDR3. This chain links TRBV6-5 with TRBJ1-2, with D possibly matching TRBD1 (5 bases). V lost 2 bases and J 5 bases, leaving 9 bases between the germline ends. The CDR3 is made up of 13 amino acids. Per germline, CDR1 MNHEY and CDR2 SVGAGI. The CDR3 bases are TGTGCCAGCAGTTACCAGGGTGGATATGGCTACACCTTC. Encoded protein: CASSYQGGYGYTF.

V is TRBV7-9 and J is TRBJ2-2; 10 nucleotides agree with TRBD1. The J segment lost 7 bases and the V segment lost 4 bases, leaving 6 bases of the junction unmatched. CDR1 SEHNR and CDR2 FQNEAQ come from the germline V gene (reference sequence). The CDR3 consists of 15 residues. CDR3 coding DNA: TGTGCCAGCAGCTCTCGGGACAGGGGCGGCGGGGAGCTGTTTTTT. The encoded protein is CASSSRDRGGGELFF.

The chain uses TRBV10-1 and TRBJ2-6; tentative D call: TRBD2 (5 bases). The V gene lost 10 bases and the J gene lost 0 bases, with 19 bases spanning the gap. The CDR3 extends over 17 amino acids. Germline V lookup: CDR1 WNHNN, CDR2 SYGVQD (reference sequence). DNA for the CDR3: TGCGCCACTATAGTGCCGGGAAGTCACTCTGGGGCCAACGTCCTGACTTTC. Amino acids: CATIVPGSHSGANVLTF.

This chain connects TRBV2 to TRBJ2-4; a weak D match, TRBD2 (6 bases). V was pared by 1 base and J by 0 bases, with 10 bases between. This CDR3 has 16 amino acids. The V gene's germline CDR1 is SNHLY and CDR2 FYNNEI. CDR3 sequence: CASSEVPGLAKNIQYF. CDR3 DNA: TGTGCCAGCAGTGAAGTACCGGGACTAGCCAAAAACATTCAGTACTTC.

This sequence joins TRBV6-1 and TRBJ2-7, with D uncertain. Germline loops: CDR1 MNHNS, CDR2 SASEGT. The CDR3 contains 14 residues. Trimming left V 4 bases short and J 0 bases short, with 10 bases between. CDR3 DNA: TGTGCCAGCAGTGTCTCGGCACCCTCCTACGAGCAGTACTTC. Its translation: CASSVSAPSYEQYF.

For this clone: The sample carries other DNA sequences with the same CDR3. V gene TRBV9 combines with J gene TRBJ2-7, with TRBD1 matching 11 bases. This CDR3 spans 15 amino acids. V lost 0 bases to trimming and J lost 4 bases; unmatched junction nucleotides: 3. Germline V lookup: CDR1 SGDLS, CDR2 YYNGEE. This CDR3 is CASSVVGTGGYEQYF. The CDR3, as DNA: TGTGCCAGCAGCGTAGTCGGGACAGGGGGTTACGAGCAGTACTTC.

The gene calls are TRBV7-9 and TRBJ2-5; 10 bases fit TRBD2. V lost 2 bases and J lost 7; bases outside the gene matches: 13. There are 17 residues in the CDR3. From germline, CDR1 is SEHNR and CDR2 FQNEAQ (reference sequence). CDR3 bases: TGTGCCAGCAGCTTATTCCGCCTAGCGGGAGTAGGGGGGACCCAGTACTTC. Its protein product is CASSLFRLAGVGGTQYF.

About this clone: Within the sample, other DNA sequences also encode this same CDR3. Here the CDR3 reads CASGDRAYEQYF. The CDR3, as DNA: TGTGCCAGCGGAGACAGGGCCTACGAGCAGTACTTC. The V call is TRBV27, the J call TRBJ2-7; 7 nucleotides match TRBD1. This CDR3 spans 12 amino acids. The germline V gene encodes CDR1 MNHEY and CDR2 SMNVEV (reference sequence). J gave up 2 bases and V 8 bases, and 3 bases lay outside the gene matches.

The chain employs TRBV12-5 and TRBJ2-1; D ambiguous. From germline, CDR1 is LGHNT and CDR2 FRNRAP. The CDR3 covers 13 residues. V was trimmed by 6 bases and J by 5 bases, leaving 11 bases between them. The CDR3 DNA reads TGTGCTAGTGGGCTCGGACCAAACAATGAGCAGTTCTTC. It is translated as CASGLGPNNEQFF.

The V and J genes are TRBV5-1 and TRBJ2-7; tentative D call: TRBD2 (6 bases). V lost 4 bases to trimming and J lost 4 bases, with 15 bases between them. Germline V lookup: CDR1 SGHRS, CDR2 YFSETQ. The CDR3 sequence is 14 residues long. CDR3 sequence: CASSPGDGGYEQYF. The CDR3 coding sequence is TGCGCCAGCAGCCCGGGGGACGGAGGATACGAGCAGTACTTC.

This chain joins TRBV2 and TRBJ2-1, with 11 bases aligning to TRBD1. V lost 6 bases and J lost 7; bases outside the gene matches: 14. From germline, CDR1 is SNHLY and CDR2 FYNNEI. The CDR3 has 17 amino acids. The CDR3 sequence: CASRTANRDRGDNEQFF. The CDR3 bases are TGTGCCAGCAGGACTGCCAACCGGGACAGGGGGGATAATGAGCAGTTCTTC.

This clone was counted once. The CDR3: CASSVAGRGTIDEQFF. The CDR3 DNA is TGTGCCAGCAGCGTAGCAGGGCGGGGAACCATCGATGAGCAGTTCTTC. This rearrangement joins TRBV9 to TRBJ2-1, with D maybe TRBD2 (6 bases). The CDR3 extends over 16 amino acids. Germline V CDR1 and CDR2: SGDLS, YYNGEE. The V end lost 0 bases, the J end lost 8 bases, and 18 bases lay between the germline ends.

The chain is built from TRBV5-4 and TRBJ2-1; 12 bases align to TRBD2. The CDR3 contains 18 residues. Per the germline V gene, CDR1 is SGHNT and CDR2 is YYREEE (reference sequence). With 1 base clipped from V and 2 bases from J, the junction kept 7 bases outside the gene matches. CDR3: CASSLSLAGGPPYNEQFF. In DNA, the CDR3 is TGTGCCAGCAGCTTGTCTCTAGCGGGAGGGCCCCCCTACAATGAGCAGTTCTTC.

The chain joins TRBV28 to TRBJ1-2; 8 nucleotides line up with TRBD1. Looked up from germline, CDR1 is MDHEN and CDR2 is SYDVKM. There are 14 residues in the CDR3. The junction had 5 bases not matched to a gene; V was cut back by 4 bases and J by 4 bases. DNA of the CDR3: TGTGCCAGCAGTTACGGACAGGGTTTCTATGGCTACACCTTC. Protein: CASSYGQGFYGYTF.

The chain joins TRBV7-9 to TRBJ2-1; TRBD1 agrees at 8 bases. V trimming: 4 bases; J trimming: 8 bases; junction bases outside the gene matches: 13. This CDR3 has 16 amino acids. Germline V gene data show CDR1 as SEHNR and CDR2 as FQNEAQ (reference sequence). DNA of the CDR3: TGTGCCAGCAGCTCCTCAGGGGGCCAGGGGGCCTATGAGCAGTTCTTC. Its translation: CASSSSGGQGAYEQFF.

For the CDR3, the DNA is TGCAGCGTTGAAATTTCAGGGGAGGAAGAGACCCAGTACTTC. This translates into CSVEISGEEETQYF. The chain is built from TRBV29-1 and TRBJ2-5; D is possibly TRBD1 or TRBD2 (6 bases each). Deletions cut 2 bases from V and 3 bases from J, with 13 bases between. CDR1 is SQVTM and CDR2 is ANQGSEA in the germline V gene. The CDR3 is 14 residues long.

This sequence joins TRBV6-5 and TRBJ2-1; TRBD1 matches 7 bases. Germline trimming cut 5 bases from V and 5 bases from J; bases unmatched to any gene: 6. Germline V lookup: CDR1 MNHEY, CDR2 SVGAGI. This CDR3 is built from 14 residues. CDR3 region: CASSQIDRDNEQFF. The CDR3 DNA reads TGTGCCAGCAGTCAGATCGACAGGGACAATGAGCAGTTCTTC.

This chain uses TRBV11-3 with TRBJ2-7, with TRBD2 identical over 9 bases. Germline CDR1 and CDR2: SGHNT and YENEEA. V lost 3 bases, J lost 5 bases, and 5 bases stayed unmatched. This CDR3 spans 14 amino acids. CDR3 coding DNA: TGTGCCAGCAGCTTTAGCGGGAGTCCCCACGAGCAGTACTTC. Its protein product is CASSFSGSPHEQYF.

The rearrangement uses TRBV4-3 and TRBJ2-1; D may be TRBD2 (5 bases). The CDR3 sequence is 12 residues long. Germline values: CDR1 LGHNA, CDR2 YSLEER. V gave up 1 base and J gave up 7 bases, with 5 bases separating them. The CDR3 nucleotides are TGCGCCAGCAGCCAAGCGGGGAATGAGCAGTTCTTC. Protein: CASSQAGNEQFF.

V usage is TRBV7-8 and J usage is TRBJ2-2, with D possibly TRBD1 on 5 matching bases. The V gene's germline CDR1 is SGHVS and CDR2 FQNEAQ. The CDR3 spans 12 residues. V gave up 3 bases and J gave up 12 bases, with 11 bases separating them. CDR3 residues: CASSLEQVKLFF. The CDR3 nucleotides are TGTGCCAGCAGCTTGGAACAGGTGAAGCTGTTTTTT.

This chain joins TRBV5-1 and TRBJ2-3; no firm D call. Germline V gives CDR1 SGHRS, CDR2 YFSETQ. V was cut by 4 bases and J by 2 bases, with 11 bases left in between. The CDR3 is made up of 14 amino acids. DNA of the CDR3: TGCGCCAGCAGCATTGGACGGCTCACAGATACGCAGTATTTT. Protein product: CASSIGRLTDTQYF.

CDR3 in amino acids: CAWSVPPGGASSYNEQFF. The CDR3, as DNA: TGTGCCTGGAGTGTACCCCCGGGGGGGGCGAGCTCCTACAATGAGCAGTTCTTC. This sequence joins TRBV30 and TRBJ2-1; 8 bases align to TRBD2. With 0 bases clipped from V and 0 bases from J, the junction kept 10 bases outside the gene matches. Germline CDR1 is GTSNPN and CDR2 is SVGIG (reference sequence). The CDR3 spans 18 residues.

The chain uses TRBV5-1 and TRBJ2-2; 8 bases align to TRBD1. The V segment lost 2 bases and the J segment 0 bases; nucleotides outside the gene matches: 0. Germline CDR1 and CDR2: SGHRS and YFSETQ. CDR3 size: 15 residues. CDR3 in DNA: TGCGCCAGCAGCTTCAGGGGGCCGAACACCGGGGAGCTGTTTTTT. This sequence encodes CASSFRGPNTGELFF.